These 21 T cell receptor beta chains originate from one sample sequenced in a study of T cell repertoires in cytomegalovirus infection. Via MiXCR, TCRdb re-called the reads, giving one row per CDR3 protein. The sample holds roughly 990,000 distinct CDR3 sequences; around 29% are singletons and the top ten take about 14%. Antigen specificity for these receptors is unknown. This specimen consisted of cultured CD8+ T cells from PBMCs, obtained from culture after CMV antigen stimulation. The receptors shown here come from a human donor in good health (CMV status not recorded). Some clones in this sample may be carry-over from other donors' samples.

This chain uses TRBV11-2 with TRBJ2-3; the D gene is possibly TRBD2 (6 bases). V was shortened by 6 bases and J by 0 bases, with 19 bases between the two germline ends. Germline lookup yields CDR1 SGHAT and CDR2 FQNNGV. CDR3 length: 17 amino acids. The CDR3 sequence: CASRPWWALASTDTQYF. The CDR3 nucleotides are TGTGCCAGCAGGCCCTGGTGGGCACTAGCCAGCACAGATACGCAGTATTTT.

CDR3 residues: CASPPGTGGPYTEAFF. The CDR3, as DNA: TGTGCCAGCCCCCCCGGGACAGGGGGTCCGTACACTGAAGCTTTCTTT. The chain couples TRBV2 to TRBJ1-1, with 11 bases that match TRBD1. This CDR3 has 16 amino acids. Germline-derived CDR1 and CDR2 are SNHLY and FYNNEI. Unmatched junction bases numbered 11, after V lost 8 bases and J lost 3 bases.

This clonotype was found a few times. This chain connects TRBV7-2 to TRBJ2-5; D might be TRBD1 or TRBD2, each matching 5 bases. The V gene lost 6 bases and the J gene lost 4 bases, with 15 bases spanning the gap. The CDR3 has 14 residues. Germline CDR1 and CDR2: SGHTA and FQGNSA. CDR3 amino acids: CASRPPGTGETQYF. The CDR3, as DNA: TGTGCCAGCAGACCTCCGGGGACGGGAGAGACCCAGTACTTC.

Only one count was recorded for this clonotype. The chain is built from TRBV7-3 and TRBJ1-4, with 11 nucleotides matching TRBD1. The CDR3 covers 15 residues. Trimming took 2 bases from V and 9 from J; bases not matched to a gene: 5. CDR1 is SGHTA, CDR2 FQGTGA, per germline. CDR3: CASSLEEDRGQKLFF. Written as DNA, the CDR3 is TGTGCCAGCAGCTTAGAAGAGGACAGGGGGCAAAAACTGTTTTTT.

This chain connects TRBV7-9 to TRBJ2-2; TRBD1 is a possible D gene (5 bases). The CDR3 contains 15 residues. The V gene's germline CDR1 is SEHNR and CDR2 FQNEAQ (reference sequence). The ends were cut back, 6 bases at V and 3 bases at J, with 14 bases in the middle. The CDR3 is CASSSTDSDTGELFF. DNA of the CDR3: TGTGCCAGCAGTTCTACAGACAGTGACACCGGGGAGCTGTTTTTT.

This clonotype was recorded at least ten times. This chain joins TRBV9 and TRBJ2-2; D gene ambiguous. Trimming took off 6 bases at V and 1 base at J, with 7 bases between the two ends. The germline V gene has CDR1 SGDLS and CDR2 YYNGEE. The CDR3 is made up of 13 amino acids. The CDR3 coding sequence is TGTGCCAGCAAGGTGGGGAACACCGGGGAGCTGTTTTTT. Amino acids: CASKVGNTGELFF.

This clonotype showed up just a few times. The chain employs TRBV28 and TRBJ1-4; D might be TRBD1 (5 bases). The CDR3 runs to 14 residues. The germline V and J ends were trimmed by 6 bases and 4 bases, with 12 bases remaining between them. CDR1 MDHEN and CDR2 SYDVKM come from the germline V gene. The chain's CDR3 is CASSIDRDNEKLFF. CDR3 bases: TGTGCCAGCAGCATCGACAGAGATAATGAAAAACTGTTTTTT. The full variable domain, completed using reference TRBV28 and TRBJ1-4, is DVKVTQSSRYLVKRTGEKVFLECVQDMDHENMFWYRQDPGLGLRLIYFSYDVKMKEKGDIPEGYSVSREKKERFSLILESASTNQTSMYLCASSIDRDNEKLFFGSGTQLSVL.

This chain connects TRBV5-1 to TRBJ2-2, with D perhaps TRBD1 or TRBD2 (5 bases each). There are 13 residues in the CDR3. CDR1 SGHRS and CDR2 YFSETQ come from the germline V gene. Trimming pared 2 bases from V and 6 bases from J, leaving 8 bases between. DNA for the CDR3: TGCGCCAGCAGCTTCCGGGGCCCCGGGGAGCTGTTTTTT. Translation gives CASSFRGPGELFF.

This clonotype occurred a few times. The CDR3 DNA reads as TGTGCCAGTAGTCCACGGGACAGGGGGCCTAACACTGAAGCTTTCTTT. Translating it yields CASSPRDRGPNTEAFF. V is TRBV19 and J is TRBJ1-1, with 12 bases that match TRBD1. V was clipped by 5 bases and J by 2 bases; unmatched bases: 6. The CDR3 length is 16 residues. The germline V gene encodes CDR1 LNHDA and CDR2 SQIVND (reference sequence). The full variable domain, with the rest looked up from reference TRBV19 and TRBJ1-1, is DGGITQSPKYLFRKEGQNVTLSCEQNLNHDAMYWYRQDPGQGLRLIYYSQIVNDFQKGDIAEGYSVSREKKESFPLTVTSAQKNPTAFYLCASSPRDRGPNTEAFFGQGTRLTVV.

This clonotype was observed a few times. This sequence joins TRBV5-4 and TRBJ2-3; 8 bases match TRBD2. This CDR3 spans 15 amino acids. Germline V gene lookup returns CDR1 SGHNT and CDR2 YYREEE (reference sequence). V trimming: 2 bases; J trimming: 5 bases; junction bases outside the gene matches: 7. The CDR3 protein is CASSFNVGGGDTQYF. The CDR3 DNA sequence: TGTGCCAGCAGCTTTAACGTCGGGGGGGGAGATACGCAGTATTTT.

The chain links TRBV28 to TRBJ2-1; the D is unclear. CDR1 is MDHEN, CDR2 SYDVKM, per germline. There are 14 residues in the CDR3. Trimming took 6 bases from V and 4 from J, leaving 13 bases between them. In DNA form, the CDR3 reads TGTGCCAGCAGCCATCGGCTGGGTTACAATGAGCAGTTCTTC. Its protein product is CASSHRLGYNEQFF.

This clonotype was counted many times. The chain links TRBV7-2 to TRBJ2-4; 10 bases agree with TRBD1. CDR1 is SGHTA and CDR2 is FQGNSA in the germline V gene. This CDR3 has 16 amino acids. The trim removed 3 bases at V and 8 bases at J, leaving 10 bases unmatched. The chain's CDR3 is CASSFRDRGMLDIQYF. CDR3 bases: TGTGCCAGCAGCTTCCGGGACAGGGGTATGTTGGACATTCAGTACTTC.

The sample holds a few counts of this clonotype. The CDR3 spells CASSPGAGLLALFF. In nucleotides, the CDR3 is TGTGCCAGCAGCCCCGGGGCAGGGCTCCTGGCTCTGTTTTTT. The chain couples TRBV5-6 to TRBJ1-4; weak D call: TRBD1 (5 bases). This CDR3 has 14 residues. Trimming removed 4 bases from V and 14 bases from J, with 21 bases in between. Germline V gene data show CDR1 as SGHDT and CDR2 as YYEEEE. Full variable domain (missing parts from reference TRBV5-6 and TRBJ1-4): DAGVTQSPTHLIKTRGQQVTLRCSPKSGHDTVSWYQQALGQGPQFIFQYYEEEERQRGNFPDRFSGHQFPNYSSELNVNALLLGDSALYLCASSPGAGLLALFFGSGTQLSVL.

This chain links TRBV6-6 with TRBJ2-7; unclear D gene. This CDR3 is built from 14 residues. The V gene's germline CDR1 is MNHNY and CDR2 SVGAGI (reference sequence). With 7 bases removed from V and 0 bases from J, the gap between germline ends came to 13 bases. CDR3 in DNA: TGTGCCAGCATTGTGGCCCTAAGCTCCTACGAGCAGTACTTC. It encodes CASIVALSSYEQYF.

The J gene is TRBJ2-1, the V gene TRBV27; 7 bases are a match to TRBD2. Trimming at V came to 7 bases and at J to 5 bases, leaving 8 bases not matched to a gene. Germline-derived CDR1 and CDR2 are MNHEY and SMNVEV (reference sequence). The CDR3 loop spans 14 amino acids. The CDR3 loop is CASTPGTTNNEQFF. The CDR3 nucleotides are TGTGCCAGCACTCCCGGGACTACCAACAATGAGCAGTTCTTC.

This clonotype was detected a few times. The chain employs TRBV12-3 or TRBV12-4 and TRBJ2-2, with 15 positions matching TRBD2. V lost 3 bases and J lost 5; bases outside the gene matches: 7. This CDR3 comprises 18 residues. In DNA form, the CDR3 reads TGTGCCAGCAGTTTTGAGGGACTAGCGGGGGGACGGACCGGGGAGCTGTTTTTT. This sequence encodes CASSFEGLAGGRTGELFF.

This clonotype was seen a few times. The rearrangement joins TRBV27 to TRBJ1-4; 10 bases align to TRBD1. CDR1 and CDR2 (germline): MNHEY, SMNVEV (reference sequence). The CDR3 sequence is 15 residues long. V was pared by 2 bases and J by 6 bases, with 3 bases of the junction left unmatched. CDR3 DNA: TGTGCCAGCAGTTTACGGGACAGGGGCCATGAAAAACTGTTTTTT. Amino acid sequence: CASSLRDRGHEKLFF.

This clonotype was seen a few times. This chain uses TRBV10-3 with TRBJ2-7; D assignment may be TRBD1 or TRBD2 (5 bases each). V lost 3 bases and J 0 bases, leaving 12 bases between the germline ends. The germline V gene encodes CDR1 ENHRY and CDR2 SYGVKD. This CDR3 is built from 15 residues. DNA for the CDR3: TGTGCCATCAGTGACGAGGGGCTGAGCTCCTACGAGCAGTACTTC. This codes for CAISDEGLSSYEQYF.

The chain carries TRBV27 and TRBJ1-6; 7 bases map to TRBD1. V shed 6 bases, J shed 7 bases, and the junction held 6 bases outside the gene matches. Germline V gene sequence: CDR1 MNHEY, CDR2 SMNVEV (reference sequence). The CDR3 is 14 residues long. CDR3: CASSQGVGNSPLHF. CDR3 nucleotide sequence: TGTGCCAGCAGCCAGGGGGTAGGAAATTCACCCCTCCACTTT.

The chain couples TRBV19 to TRBJ2-7, with TRBD1 identical over 10 bases. J gave up 2 bases and V 9 bases, and 1 base lay outside the gene matches. Germline V gene sequence: CDR1 LNHDA, CDR2 SQIVND (reference sequence). The CDR3 has 12 residues. CDR3 nucleotides: TGTGCCAGCGGGACAGGGGCCTACGAGCAGTACTTC. This codes for CASGTGAYEQYF. The variable domain in full, completed from reference TRBV19 and TRBJ2-7, reads DGGITQSPKYLFRKEGQNVTLSCEQNLNHDAMYWYRQDPGQGLRLIYYSQIVNDFQKGDIAEGYSVSREKKESFPLTVTSAQKNPTAFYLCASGTGAYEQYFGPGTRLTVT.

In its sample, this clonotype was seen many times. The chain joins TRBV7-2 to TRBJ1-1, with TRBD1 as a possible D gene (5 bases). The CDR3 has 14 amino acids. The V end was cut by 3 bases, the J end by 3 bases, with 11 bases between. The germline CDR1 and CDR2 sequences are SGHTA and FQGNSA. The CDR3 here is CASSLGGLYTEAFF. The DNA for the CDR3 is TGTGCCAGCAGCTTGGGGGGGTTATACACTGAAGCTTTCTTT.